This T cell receptor beta chain was captured by sequencing in a study of cytomegalovirus exposure and HLA in healthy donors. The germline CDR1 and CDR2 sequences are LNHDA and SQIVND (reference sequence). This CDR3 has 21 amino acids. V was cut by 4 bases and J by 0 bases, with 27 bases left in between. The PCR was carried out with 60 Vbeta primers and 13 Jbeta primers. Assay: immunoSEQ multiplex PCR; the TCRdb copy retains only in-frame clones and omits some. The sample carries some 130,000 clones, 66% recorded once. The chain couples TRBV19 to TRBJ2-2; a possible D gene is TRBD1 (6 bases). The sequence derives from a human donor in good health. The specimen sequenced was PBMCs. As DNA, the CDR3 is TGTGCCAGTAGTAGCTCTCCGGGACAAAAAGCCAAGTTAGCGAACACCGGGGAGCTGTTTTTT. This sequence encodes CASSSSPGQKAKLANTGELFF.